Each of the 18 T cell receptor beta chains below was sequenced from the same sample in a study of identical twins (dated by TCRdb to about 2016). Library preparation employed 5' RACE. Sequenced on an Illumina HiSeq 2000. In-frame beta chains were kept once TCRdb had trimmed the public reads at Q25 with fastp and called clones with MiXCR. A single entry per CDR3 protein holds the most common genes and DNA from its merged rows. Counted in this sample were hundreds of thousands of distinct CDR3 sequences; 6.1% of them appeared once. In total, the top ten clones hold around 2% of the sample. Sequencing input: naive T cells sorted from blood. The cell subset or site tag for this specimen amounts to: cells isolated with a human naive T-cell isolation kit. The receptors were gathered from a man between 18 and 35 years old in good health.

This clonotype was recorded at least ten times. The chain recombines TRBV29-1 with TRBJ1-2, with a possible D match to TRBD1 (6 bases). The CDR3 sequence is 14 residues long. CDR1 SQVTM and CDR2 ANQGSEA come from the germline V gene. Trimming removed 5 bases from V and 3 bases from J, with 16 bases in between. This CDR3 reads CSVMTGPGDYGYTF. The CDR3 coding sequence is TGCAGCGTTATGACAGGCCCAGGCGACTATGGCTACACCTTC.

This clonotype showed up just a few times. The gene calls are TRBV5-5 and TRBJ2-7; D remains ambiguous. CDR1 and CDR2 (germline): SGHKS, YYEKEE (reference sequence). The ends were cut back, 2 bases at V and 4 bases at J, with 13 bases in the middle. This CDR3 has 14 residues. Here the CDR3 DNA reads TGTGCCAGCAGCTTCCGTACTAACTGGTACGAGCAGTACGTC. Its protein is CASSFRTNWYEQYV.

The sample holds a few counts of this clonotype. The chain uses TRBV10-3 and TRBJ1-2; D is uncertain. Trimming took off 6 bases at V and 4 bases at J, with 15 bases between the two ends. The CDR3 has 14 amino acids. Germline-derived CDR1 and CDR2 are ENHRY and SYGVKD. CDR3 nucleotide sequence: TGTGCCATCAGCCCGGAGGGTATCGGCTATGGCTACACCTTC. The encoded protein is CAISPEGIGYGYTF.

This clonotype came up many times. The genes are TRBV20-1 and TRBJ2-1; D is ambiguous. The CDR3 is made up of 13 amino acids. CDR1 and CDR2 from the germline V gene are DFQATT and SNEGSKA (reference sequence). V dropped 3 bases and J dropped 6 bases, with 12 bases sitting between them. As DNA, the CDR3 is TGCAGTGCTAGGCGGAGTAGCACCAATGAGCAGTTCTTC. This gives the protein CSARRSSTNEQFF.

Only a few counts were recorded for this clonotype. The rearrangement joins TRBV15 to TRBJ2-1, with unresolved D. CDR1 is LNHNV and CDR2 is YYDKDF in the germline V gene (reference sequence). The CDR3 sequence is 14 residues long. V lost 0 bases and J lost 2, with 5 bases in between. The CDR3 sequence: CATSRDRAYNEQFF. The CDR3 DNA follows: TGTGCCACCAGCAGAGATCGGGCCTACAATGAGCAGTTCTTC.

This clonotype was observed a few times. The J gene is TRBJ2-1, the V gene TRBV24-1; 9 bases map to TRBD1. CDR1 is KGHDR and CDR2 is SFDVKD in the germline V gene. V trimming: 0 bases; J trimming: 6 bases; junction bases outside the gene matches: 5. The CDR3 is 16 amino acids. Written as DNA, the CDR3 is TGTGCCACCAGTGATTTGCATACGGGACAGGGCAATGAGCAGTTCTTC. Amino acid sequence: CATSDLHTGQGNEQFF.

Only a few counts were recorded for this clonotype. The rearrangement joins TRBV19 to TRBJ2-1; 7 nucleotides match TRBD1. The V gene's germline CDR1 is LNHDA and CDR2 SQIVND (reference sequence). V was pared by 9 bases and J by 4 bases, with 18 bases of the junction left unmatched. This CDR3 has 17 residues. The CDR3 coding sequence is TGTGCCAGCCCAGACGAAGATCCGGGACAGCAGTACAATGAGCAGTTCTTC. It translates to CASPDEDPGQQYNEQFF.

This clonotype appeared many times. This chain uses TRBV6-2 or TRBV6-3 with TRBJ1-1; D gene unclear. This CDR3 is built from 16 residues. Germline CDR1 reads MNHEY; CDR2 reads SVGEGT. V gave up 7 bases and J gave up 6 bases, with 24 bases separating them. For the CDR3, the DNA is TGTGCCAGCACCCCAGAAAGGACCGGGAGGATCTCTGAAGCTTTCTTT. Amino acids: CASTPERTGRISEAFF.

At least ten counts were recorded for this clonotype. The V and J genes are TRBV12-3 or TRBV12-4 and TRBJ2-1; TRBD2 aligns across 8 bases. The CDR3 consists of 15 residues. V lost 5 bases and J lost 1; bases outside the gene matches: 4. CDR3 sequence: CASSGTGGSYNEQFF. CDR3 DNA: TGTGCCAGCAGTGGGACGGGGGGGTCCTACAATGAGCAGTTCTTC.

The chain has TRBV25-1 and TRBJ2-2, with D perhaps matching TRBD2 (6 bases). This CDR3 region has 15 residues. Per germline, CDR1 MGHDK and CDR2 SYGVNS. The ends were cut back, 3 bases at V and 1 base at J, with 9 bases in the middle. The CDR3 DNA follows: TGTGCCAGCAGTGAGGGAGGACGGAACACCGGGGAGCTGTTTTTT. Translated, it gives CASSEGGRNTGELFF.

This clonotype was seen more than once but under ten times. CDR3 amino acids: CATGDYRDSTDTQYF. DNA of the CDR3: TGTGCCACCGGAGACTACCGAGATAGCACAGATACGCAGTATTTT. This chain connects TRBV24-1 to TRBJ2-3; possible D gene TRBD2, 5 bases. Per germline, CDR1 KGHDR and CDR2 SFDVKD. There are 15 residues in the CDR3. The V and J ends lost 9 bases and 0 bases respectively, with 15 bases between them.

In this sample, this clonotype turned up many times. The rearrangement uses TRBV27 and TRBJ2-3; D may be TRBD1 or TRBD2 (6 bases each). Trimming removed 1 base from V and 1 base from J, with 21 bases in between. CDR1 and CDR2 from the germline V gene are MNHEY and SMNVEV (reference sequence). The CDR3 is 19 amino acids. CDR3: CASSLLGGLPKSRTDTQYF. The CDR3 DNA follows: TGTGCCAGCAGTTTATTGGGGGGCCTTCCGAAGAGCCGCACAGATACGCAGTATTTT.

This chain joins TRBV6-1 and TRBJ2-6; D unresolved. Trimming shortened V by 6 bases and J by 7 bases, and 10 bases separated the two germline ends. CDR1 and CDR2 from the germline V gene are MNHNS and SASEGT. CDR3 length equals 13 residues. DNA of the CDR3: TGTGCCAGCAGCGATCGACAAGCCAACGTCCTGACTTTC. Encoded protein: CASSDRQANVLTF.

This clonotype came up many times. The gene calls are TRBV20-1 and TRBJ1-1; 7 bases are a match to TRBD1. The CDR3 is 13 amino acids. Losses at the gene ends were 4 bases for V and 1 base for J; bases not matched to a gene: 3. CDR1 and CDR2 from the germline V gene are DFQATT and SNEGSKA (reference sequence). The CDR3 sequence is CSATGTENTEAFF. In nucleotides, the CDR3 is TGCAGTGCTACCGGGACAGAGAACACTGAAGCTTTCTTT.

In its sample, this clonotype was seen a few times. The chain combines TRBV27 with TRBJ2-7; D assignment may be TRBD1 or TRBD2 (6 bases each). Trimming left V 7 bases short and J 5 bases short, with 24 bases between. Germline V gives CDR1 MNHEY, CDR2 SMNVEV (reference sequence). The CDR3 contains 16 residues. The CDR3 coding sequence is TGTGCCAGCACCCCGACCCCCAGGGGAGGAGTGAACGAGCAGTACTTC. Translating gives CASTPTPRGGVNEQYF.

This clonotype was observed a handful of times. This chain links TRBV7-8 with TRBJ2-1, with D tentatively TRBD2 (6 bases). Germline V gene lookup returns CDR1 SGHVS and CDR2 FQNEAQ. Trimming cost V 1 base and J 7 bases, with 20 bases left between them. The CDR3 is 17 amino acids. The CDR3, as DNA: TGTGCCAGCAGCTTAGGACTGGTAGCGGTTGGACGGAATGAGCAGTTCTTC. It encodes CASSLGLVAVGRNEQFF. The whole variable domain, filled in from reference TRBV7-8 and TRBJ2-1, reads GAGVSQSPRYKVAKRGQDVALRCDPISGHVSLFWYQQALGQGPEFLTYFQNEAQLDKSGLPSDRFFAERPEGSVSTLKIQRTQQEDSAVYLCASSLGLVAVGRNEQFFGPGTRLTVL.

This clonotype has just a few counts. CDR3 nucleotide sequence: TGTGCCAGCAGCTTGGGGCCCCGGGAGACCCAGTACTTC. This gives the protein CASSLGPRETQYF. This chain links TRBV11-3 with TRBJ2-5, with D perhaps TRBD1 (5 bases). Germline V gene sequence: CDR1 SGHNT, CDR2 YENEEA. The CDR3 length is 13 residues. The V end lost 3 bases, the J end lost 5 bases, and 10 bases lay between the germline ends.

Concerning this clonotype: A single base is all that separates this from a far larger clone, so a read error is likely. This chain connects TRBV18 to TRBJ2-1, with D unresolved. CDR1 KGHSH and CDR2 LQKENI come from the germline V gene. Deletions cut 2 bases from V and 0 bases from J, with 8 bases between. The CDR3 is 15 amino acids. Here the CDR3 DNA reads TGTGCCAGCTCACCAGGGGTCTGCTCCTACAATGAGCAGTTCTTC. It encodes CASSPGVCSYNEQFF. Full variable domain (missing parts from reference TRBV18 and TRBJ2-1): NAGVMQNPRHLVRRRGQEARLRCSPMKGHSHVYWYRQLPEEGLKFMVYLQKENIIDESGMPKERFSAEFPKEGPSILRIQQVVRGDSAAYFCASSPGVCSYNEQFFGPGTRLTVL.